This TCR beta chain was captured in a study of technical replicates of blood from a few donors. Here immunoSEQ multiplex PCR was the method, and the copy in TCRdb shows in-frame clones only, minus some. Among tens of thousands of clones, 70% to 90% were seen once, and the ten largest hold just over 4.5%. The CDR3 consists of 17 residues. Germline trimming cut 5 bases from V and 5 bases from J; bases unmatched to any gene: 13. Per the germline V gene, CDR1 is PRHDT and CDR2 is FYEKMQ (reference sequence). This receptor was taken from a human donor in good health. Some clones in this sample may be carry-over from other donors' samples. V gene TRBV13 combines with J gene TRBJ2-1, with 9 bases identical to TRBD1. The source material was PBMCs. The CDR3 nucleotides are TGTGCCAGCAGCACAGGACAGGGGCCGTTCTTCGACAATGAGCAGTTCTTC. Protein: CASSTGQGPFFDNEQFF.